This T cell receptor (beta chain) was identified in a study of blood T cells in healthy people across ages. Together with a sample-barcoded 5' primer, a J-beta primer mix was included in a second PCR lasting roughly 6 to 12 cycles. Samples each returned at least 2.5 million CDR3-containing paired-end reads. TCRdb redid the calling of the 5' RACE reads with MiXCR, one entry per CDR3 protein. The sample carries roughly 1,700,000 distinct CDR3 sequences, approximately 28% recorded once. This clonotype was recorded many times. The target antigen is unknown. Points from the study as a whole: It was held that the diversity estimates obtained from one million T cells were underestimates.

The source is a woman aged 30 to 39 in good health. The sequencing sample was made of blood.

CDR3 amino acids: CASSWDLSSYEQYF. CDR3 nucleotides: TGTGCCAGCAGTTGGGACTTAAGCTCCTACGAGCAGTACTTC. V and J are TRBV12-3 or TRBV12-4 and TRBJ2-7; TRBD2 is a possible D gene (6 bases). This CDR3 has 14 residues. Trimming pared 4 bases from V and 0 bases from J, leaving 10 bases between.